The source of this TCR beta chain is a study of molecular identifiers for immune sequencing clone quantification. Overall study: In replicates, RNA taken from roughly 21,000 or 96,000 naive CD8 cells was divided five ways, and four portions underwent sequencing.

Ten or more counts support this clonotype. Sorting selected naive CD8 T cells with a CD8+CD4-CCR7+CD45RA+ phenotype. Trimming left V 3 bases short and J 1 base short, with 9 bases between. Looked up from germline, CDR1 is KGHSH and CDR2 is LQKENI. The CDR3 has 14 amino acids. From the PCR reads, TCRdb called clonotypes with MiXCR, one entry per CDR3 protein. The top ten hold around 0.88% of the sample, which has around 86,000 distinct CDR3 sequences, over 15% seen once. What was sequenced was naive CD8+ T cells from blood, with Jurkat cell RNA spiked in. The subset is: FACS-sorted CD8+CD4-CCR7+CD45RA+ naive T cells. The genes are TRBV18 and TRBJ1-1, with a tentative D call TRBD1 (5 bases). The clonotype was recovered from a human donor in good health. Some libraries in this study had Jurkat cell RNA spiked in. CDR3: CASSPAGTNTEAFF. CDR3 in DNA: TGTGCCAGCTCACCCGCAGGGACGAACACTGAAGCTTTCTTT.